Listed here are 31 T cell receptor beta chains from one sample, sequenced in a study of T cells expressing NK-cell markers. TCRdb re-called the 5' RACE reads and gives one entry per CDR3 protein, without DNA. This sample's table has some 110,000 distinct CDR3 sequences. Sequenced: blood T cells: a sorted CD56 or NKG2C T cell subset, CD4+ or CD8+ T cells, or bulk PBMC T cells (not recorded which). Every receptor here comes from a woman aged 18-70 years in good health.

This chain's CDR3 is CSANGVTTNNEQFF. The chain couples TRBV20-1 to TRBJ2-1; TCRdb's D call of TRBD2 is untestable without DNA. The CDR3 is 14 residues long. Per the germline V gene, CDR1 is DFQATT and CDR2 is SNEGSKA (reference sequence).

The chain joins TRBV6-4 to TRBJ1-3. Per the germline V gene, CDR1 is MRHNA and CDR2 is SNTAGT. The CDR3 has 16 amino acids. The CDR3 here is CASSDSPGPSGNTIYF.

This chain joins TRBV12-3 or TRBV12-4 and TRBJ1-5; TCRdb picks TRBD1, but there is no DNA to check that call. The CDR3 totals 14 residues. CDR3 sequence reads: CASSPTGSNQPQHF.

The chain uses TRBV19 and TRBJ2-2; the D gene TCRdb calls, TRBD2, cannot be checked with no DNA. This CDR3 spans 16 amino acids. Per the germline V gene, CDR1 is LNHDA and CDR2 is SQIVND (reference sequence). Here the CDR3 reads CASSIGIALSTGELFF.

The gene calls are TRBV9 and TRBJ2-2; checking the TCRdb D call of TRBD2 is not possible without DNA. In germline, CDR1 is SGDLS, CDR2 YYNGEE. The CDR3 loop spans 16 amino acids. CDR3 in amino acids: CASSAEGSLEAGELFF.

The chain combines TRBV27 with TRBJ2-3. The CDR3 is made up of 14 amino acids. Germline CDR1 reads MNHEY; CDR2 reads SMNVEV (reference sequence). The CDR3 loop is CASSLDISTDTQYF.

This rearrangement joins TRBV4-3 to TRBJ1-1. The CDR3 is made up of 17 amino acids. The germline V gene encodes CDR1 LGHNA and CDR2 YSLEER. CDR3 residues: CASSQDLESRGGTEAFF.

J is TRBJ1-1 and V is TRBV5-1. Germline loops: CDR1 SGHRS, CDR2 YFSETQ. The CDR3 has 13 amino acids. CDR3 sequence: CASSLVTDTEAFF. The full variable domain, completed using reference TRBV5-1 and TRBJ1-1, is KAGVTQTPRYLIKTRGQQVTLSCSPISGHRSVSWYQQTPGQGLQFLFEYFSETQRNKGNFPGRFSGRQFSNSRSEMNVSTLELGDSALYLCASSLVTDTEAFFGQGTRLTVV.

The chain is built from TRBV4-3 and TRBJ1-1. This CDR3 is 14 amino acids long. In germline, CDR1 is LGHNA, CDR2 YSLEER. The CDR3 protein is CASSQGSPDTEAFF.

The rearrangement joins TRBV10-3 to TRBJ2-5; the D call from TCRdb, TRBD1, cannot be confirmed without DNA. This CDR3 contains 14 residues. Looked up from germline, CDR1 is ENHRY and CDR2 is SYGVKD. CDR3 residues: CAILPEGAAETQYF.

The V gene is TRBV28, the J gene TRBJ2-3. The germline V gene has CDR1 MDHEN and CDR2 SYDVKM. This CDR3 has 15 amino acids. The CDR3 sequence is CASSPLQFSTDTQYF.

This chain uses TRBV25-1 with TRBJ2-3; TCRdb reports TRBD2, a call that lacks DNA to check it against. The CDR3 spans 19 residues. Germline CDR1 reads MGHDK; CDR2 reads SYGVNS. The CDR3 loop reads CASSEEGLAGATSTDTQYF.

V gene TRBV25-1 combines with J gene TRBJ1-2. The CDR3 contains 12 residues. CDR1 and CDR2 (germline): MGHDK, SYGVNS. The CDR3 is CASSDAHYGYTF.

This sequence joins TRBV6-5 and TRBJ2-2. CDR3 length: 15 residues. Germline CDR1 and CDR2: MNHEY and SVGAGI. The CDR3 sequence is CASSYSARNTGELFF.

The rearrangement uses TRBV20-1 and TRBJ2-3; the D call from TCRdb, TRBD2, cannot be confirmed without DNA. Germline lookup yields CDR1 DFQATT and CDR2 SNEGSKA (reference sequence). CDR3 length: 13 residues. The CDR3 reads CSARLVNTDTQYF.

This rearrangement joins TRBV5-1 to TRBJ2-7; TCRdb indicates TRBD2, and absent DNA this call remains unverified. This CDR3 region has 11 residues. Per germline, CDR1 SGHRS and CDR2 YFSETQ. This chain's CDR3 is CASGDWSEQYF.

The rearrangement links TRBV5-1 to TRBJ2-1. Germline V gives CDR1 SGHRS, CDR2 YFSETQ. CDR3 size: 11 residues. This CDR3 is CASSPNNEQFF.

The genes are TRBV29-1 and TRBJ1-2; TCRdb gives TRBD1 as the D gene, but with no DNA this cannot be confirmed. Germline V gene lookup returns CDR1 SQVTM and CDR2 ANQGSEA. This CDR3 contains 14 residues. CDR3 protein: CSVDMTGTNYGYTF.

The rearrangement uses TRBV30 and TRBJ2-1; TCRdb indicates TRBD2, and absent DNA this call remains unverified. Germline V gene sequence: CDR1 GTSNPN, CDR2 SVGIG (reference sequence). CDR3 size: 16 residues. Here the CDR3 reads CAWTPRLAGGGNEQFF.

The chain recombines TRBV11-2 with TRBJ2-2; TCRdb reports TRBD2, a call that lacks DNA to check it against. The CDR3 extends over 16 amino acids. Germline CDR1 and CDR2: SGHAT and FQNNGV. CDR3: CASSFIAGANTGELFF. The full variable domain, its missing parts supplied by reference TRBV11-2 and TRBJ2-2, is EAGVAQSPRYKIIEKRQSVAFWCNPISGHATLYWYQQILGQGPKLLIQFQNNGVVDDSQLPKDRFSAERLKGVDSTLKIQPAKLEDSAVYLCASSFIAGANTGELFFGEGSRLTVL.

V gene TRBV15 combines with J gene TRBJ2-1; no DNA is available, so the TRBD2 call from TCRdb remains unchecked. The length of the CDR3 is 15 residues. Germline CDR1 is LNHNV and CDR2 is YYDKDF (reference sequence). The CDR3 loop reads CATSRSGLANNEQFF.

The chain recombines TRBV4-3 with TRBJ2-1. This CDR3 region has 13 residues. Germline V lookup: CDR1 LGHNA, CDR2 YSLEER. This CDR3 is CASSQVMGHEQFF.

The genes are TRBV7-3 and TRBJ1-3. Germline V gives CDR1 SGHTA, CDR2 FQGTGA. The CDR3 totals 16 residues. Here the CDR3 reads CASSLADGPSGNTIYF.

The genes are TRBV4-3 and TRBJ2-5. The CDR3 sequence is 16 residues long. From germline, CDR1 is LGHNA and CDR2 YSLEER. CDR3 sequence: CASSQDLGVGPETQYF.

V usage is TRBV5-5 and J usage is TRBJ2-3. CDR3 length: 17 residues. Germline assignment: CDR1 SGHKS and CDR2 YYEKEE (reference sequence). The chain's CDR3 is CASSLSYLGTSTDTQYF. Based on the CDR3 plus reference TRBV5-5 and TRBJ2-3, the full variable domain is DAGVTQSPTHLIKTRGQQVTLRCSPISGHKSVSWYQQVLGQGPQFIFQYYEKEERGRGNFPDRFSARQFPNYSSELNVNALLLGDSALYLCASSLSYLGTSTDTQYFGPGTRLTVL.

This chain uses TRBV6-4 with TRBJ2-1; the TCRdb D gene call, TRBD2, has no DNA to confirm it. Germline V gene sequence: CDR1 MRHNA, CDR2 SNTAGT. There are 14 residues in the CDR3. CDR3: CASSDPTGGDEQFF.

The rearrangement uses TRBV24-1 and TRBJ1-1; absent DNA, TCRdb's TRBD1 call cannot be checked. The germline V gene encodes CDR1 KGHDR and CDR2 SFDVKD. There are 13 residues in the CDR3. Here the CDR3 reads CAPKGDSNTEAFF.

V usage is TRBV27 and J usage is TRBJ2-1. From germline, CDR1 is MNHEY and CDR2 SMNVEV (reference sequence). The CDR3 length is 14 residues. The chain's CDR3 is CASIGEPAYNEQFF.

The chain recombines TRBV5-1 with TRBJ1-1. CDR1 is SGHRS, CDR2 YFSETQ, per germline. The CDR3 runs 13 residues. CDR3 sequence reads: CASSSGANTEAFF.

J is TRBJ2-2 and V is TRBV6-5; the TCRdb D gene call, TRBD2, has no DNA to confirm it. Germline V CDR1 and CDR2: MNHEY, SVGAGI. The CDR3 is made up of 14 amino acids. The CDR3 is CASSPGLEAGELFF.

The chain couples TRBV14 to TRBJ1-5; no DNA is available, so the TRBD1 call from TCRdb remains unchecked. Germline-derived CDR1 and CDR2 are SGHDN and FVKESK. This CDR3 has 15 amino acids. The CDR3 protein is CARSPLQGSNQPQHF.